This T cell receptor beta chain was obtained from a study of T cell responses to AZD1222 COVID-19 vaccine. General study points: Seropositive AZD1222 recipients at baseline numbered only 6 or 7.

About this clone: Its specificity is unknown.

Produced via immunoSEQ multiplex PCR; TCRdb's table is partial and in-frame only. The table records approximately 100,000 clones, roughly nine tenths of them present only once. The receptor's source is an adult in good health. The input for sequencing was peripheral blood, taken on day 0 of AZD1222 vaccination.

This chain's CDR3 is CASSLDPWAGGRNNEQFF. CDR3 nucleotide sequence: TGTGCCAGCAGCTTAGATCCCTGGGCGGGAGGGCGAAACAATGAGCAGTTCTTC. The chain recombines TRBV11-3 with TRBJ2-1; the match to TRBD2 covers 9 bases. CDR3 length: 18 amino acids. Germline V gene lookup returns CDR1 SGHNT and CDR2 YENEEA. With V trimmed by 0 bases and J by 5 bases, 11 bases remained unmatched.